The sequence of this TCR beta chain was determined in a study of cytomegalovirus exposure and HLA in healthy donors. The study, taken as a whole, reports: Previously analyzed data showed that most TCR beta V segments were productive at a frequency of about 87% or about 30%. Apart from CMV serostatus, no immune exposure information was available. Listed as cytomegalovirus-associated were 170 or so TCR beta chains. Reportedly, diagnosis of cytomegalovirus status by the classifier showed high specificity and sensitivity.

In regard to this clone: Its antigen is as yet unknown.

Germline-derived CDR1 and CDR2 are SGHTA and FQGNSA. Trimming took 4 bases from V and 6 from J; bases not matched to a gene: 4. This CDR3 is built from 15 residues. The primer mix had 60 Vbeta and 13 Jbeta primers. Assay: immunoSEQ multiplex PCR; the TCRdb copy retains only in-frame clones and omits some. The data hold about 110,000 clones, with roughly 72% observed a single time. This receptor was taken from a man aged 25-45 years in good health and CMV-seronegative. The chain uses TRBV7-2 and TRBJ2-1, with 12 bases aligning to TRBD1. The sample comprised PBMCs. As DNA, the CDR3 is TGTGCCAGCAGCTCCCCGGGACAGGGGGCCAATGAGCAGTTCTTC. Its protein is CASSSPGQGANEQFF.